The subject of this entry is one T cell receptor beta chain. This record comes from a study of early T cells in non-severe SARS-CoV-2 infection. The CDR3 spans 13 residues. Germline V lookup: CDR1 SGHTA, CDR2 FQGNSA. Trimming removed 5 bases at V and 7 bases at J, with 14 bases between. Attached unique molecular identifiers marked individual cDNA molecules. TCRdb used MiXCR to reprocess the 5' RACE reads, holding one entry per CDR3 protein. The sample has around 67,000 distinct CDR3 sequences, around 11% seen once; the top ten hold roughly 6.1%. J is TRBJ1-1 and V is TRBV7-2; D is possibly TRBD1 (5 bases). Sequenced: whole blood. The receptor was derived from an adult who was a healthcare worker with PCR-confirmed SARS-CoV-2 infection or an uninfected control (not recorded which). The CDR3 loop reads CASSLDPRGEAFF. CDR3 DNA sequence: TGTGCCAGCAGCCTGGATCCTAGGGGTGAAGCTTTCTTT.